The 18 T cell receptor beta chains reported below all come from one sample, sequenced in a study of CD8 T cells in Susac syndrome. Random hexamers were used to reverse transcribe 0.5 to 1 ug of RNA. MiXCR was run by TCRdb on the immunoSEQ multiplex PCR reads, yielding one entry per CDR3 protein. The sample lists 240,000 or so distinct CDR3 sequences; 90% to 97% were seen once. The sequencing input was CD4+ T cells from PBMCs. Receptors were obtained from a human donor with Susac syndrome.

The rearrangement uses TRBV23-1 and TRBJ2-7, with TRBD1 as a possible D gene (5 bases). Being an ORF, TRBV23-1 has a function that is uncertain. CDR3 size: 13 residues. V was clipped by 11 bases and J by 1 base, with 15 bases between them. The CDR3 is CAPPSGRSYEQYF. In DNA form, the CDR3 reads TGCGCCCCCCCTTCAGGGCGGTCCTACGAGCAGTACTTC.

The J gene is TRBJ2-1, the V gene TRBV5-1; D gene uncertain. The germline CDR1 and CDR2 sequences are SGHRS and YFSETQ. The CDR3 runs 15 residues. Trimming left V 1 base short and J 0 bases short, with 8 bases between. The CDR3 loop is CASSLFLGSYNEQFF. CDR3 DNA: TGCGCCAGCAGCTTGTTCCTTGGCTCCTACAATGAGCAGTTCTTC.

V and J are TRBV29-1 and TRBJ2-7; perhaps TRBD1 as D (6 bases). The CDR3 runs 12 residues. V was cut by 4 bases and J by 7 bases, with 14 bases left in between. Germline V CDR1 and CDR2: SQVTM, ANQGSEA. As DNA, the CDR3 is TGCAGCGTTGTAACTAGGGGGAGTGAGCAGTACTTC. This translates into CSVVTRGSEQYF.

This chain uses TRBV3-1 with TRBJ1-2; D unclear. Looked up from germline, CDR1 is LGHDT and CDR2 is YNNKEL (reference sequence). The V end was cut by 0 bases, the J end by 5 bases, with 13 bases between. The CDR3 runs 15 residues. The CDR3 protein is CASSQDSGIGYGYTF. CDR3 in DNA: TGTGCCAGCAGCCAAGATTCGGGGATCGGGTATGGCTACACCTTC.

The gene calls are TRBV15 and TRBJ1-1, with D possibly TRBD1 on 6 matching bases. The germline V gene has CDR1 LNHNV and CDR2 YYDKDF (reference sequence). The CDR3 contains 18 residues. V was trimmed by 0 bases and J by 4 bases, leaving 21 bases between them. DNA of the CDR3: TGTGCCACCAGCAGAGATGTCTCTTTTCGGGGGGCGTCCACTGAAGCTTTCTTT. Translating gives CATSRDVSFRGASTEAFF. The entire variable domain, with the rest obtained from reference TRBV15 and TRBJ1-1, is as follows: DAMVIQNPRYQVTQFGKPVTLSCSQTLNHNVMYWYQQKSSQAPKLLFHYYDKDFNNEADTPDNFQSRRPNTSFCFLDIRSPGLGDTAMYLCATSRDVSFRGASTEAFFGQGTRLTVV.

The chain is built from TRBV6-4 and TRBJ2-6, with D perhaps matching TRBD1 or TRBD2 (5 bases each). The CDR3 is 15 amino acids. Germline lookup yields CDR1 MRHNA and CDR2 SNTAGT. Between the trimmed V and J ends, which lost 0 bases and 2 bases, there was a span of 5 bases. CDR3 sequence: CASSDSGAGANVLTF. CDR3 nucleotide sequence: TGTGCCAGCAGTGACTCGGGGGCTGGGGCCAACGTCCTGACTTTC.

V is TRBV6-5 and J is TRBJ2-3; D is possibly TRBD1 (6 bases). This CDR3 contains 12 residues. Trimming removed 6 bases at V and 8 bases at J, with 12 bases between. In germline, CDR1 is MNHEY, CDR2 SVGAGI. CDR3 in amino acids: CASRAGAGTQYF. As DNA, the CDR3 is TGTGCCAGCAGAGCAGGGGCTGGTACGCAGTATTTT.

The table lists this clonotype with a few counts. The CDR3 region has the DNA TGTGCCAGCAGTGACAGGGGTCAGCCCCAGCATTTT. Encoded protein: CASSDRGQPQHF. The rearrangement joins TRBV6-6 to TRBJ1-5; 8 bases match TRBD1. Germline-derived CDR1 and CDR2 are MNHNY and SVGAGI (reference sequence). V trimming: 5 bases; J trimming: 6 bases; junction bases outside the gene matches: 0. CDR3 length: 12 amino acids.

J is TRBJ2-3 and V is TRBV20-1; TRBD2 matches at 9 bases. The CDR3 length is 13 residues. Germline V gives CDR1 DFQATT, CDR2 SNEGSKA (reference sequence). The junction had 2 bases not matched to a gene; V was cut back by 5 bases and J by 2 bases. The CDR3 coding sequence is TGCAGTGCTGCGGGAGGGAACACAGATACGCAGTATTTT. The encoded protein is CSAAGGNTDTQYF.

This clonotype was counted once. V gene TRBV29-1 combines with J gene TRBJ2-5, with 12 bases fitting TRBD2. CDR1 SQVTM and CDR2 ANQGSEA come from the germline V gene. The CDR3 covers 15 residues. J was trimmed by 2 bases and V by 6 bases; bases with no gene match: 7. The DNA of the CDR3 is TGCAGCGTGGCACTAGCGGGAGGAACTCAAGAGACCCAGTACTTC. Amino acid sequence: CSVALAGGTQETQYF.

This chain joins TRBV30 and TRBJ1-5, with D tentatively TRBD1 (5 bases). The CDR3 extends over 21 amino acids. V was pared by 2 bases and J by 9 bases, with 38 bases between. Per the germline V gene, CDR1 is GTSNPN and CDR2 is SVGIG (reference sequence). The CDR3 sequence: CAWSFHVPVRGFRDPGWPQHF. The CDR3 nucleotides are TGTGCCTGGAGTTTCCATGTTCCGGTGCGTGGCTTCCGGGACCCCGGGTGGCCCCAGCATTTT. The variable domain in full, completed from reference TRBV30 and TRBJ1-5, reads SQTIHQWPATLVQPVGSPLSLECTVEGTSNPNLYWYRQAAGRGLQLLFYSVGIGQISSEVPQNLSASRPQDRQFILSSKKLLLSDSGFYLCAWSFHVPVRGFRDPGWPQHFGDGTRLSIL.

This clonotype was found once. The chain combines TRBV3-1 with TRBJ2-1; 10 positions agree with TRBD2. The CDR3 is 16 amino acids. V was pared by 2 bases and J by 6 bases, with 7 bases of the junction left unmatched. The germline gives CDR1 LGHDT, CDR2 YNNKEL (reference sequence). As DNA, the CDR3 is TGTGCCAGCAGCCAAAGGGCTAGCGGGAGAGGCAATGAGCAGTTCTTC. The encoded protein is CASSQRASGRGNEQFF.

The CDR3 DNA follows: TGTGCCAGCAGCTTCCACTACGGGGAGCTGTTTTTT. Residues: CASSFHYGELFF. The rearrangement uses TRBV7-3 and TRBJ2-2, with D unclear. The CDR3 sequence is 12 residues long. Per germline, CDR1 SGHTA and CDR2 FQGTGA. V lost 3 bases, J lost 7 bases, and 6 bases lay in between.

V is TRBV30 and J is TRBJ1-5; D is unresolved. The V gene lost 2 bases and the J gene lost 7 bases, with 12 bases spanning the gap. The CDR3 loop spans 13 amino acids. CDR1 GTSNPN and CDR2 SVGIG come from the germline V gene (reference sequence). The CDR3 DNA reads as TGTGCCTGGAGTACTACTCTGAACCAGCCCCAGCATTTT. This sequence encodes CAWSTTLNQPQHF.

The chain combines TRBV29-1 with TRBJ1-1; weak D call: TRBD1 (6 bases). Deletions cut 0 bases from V and 5 bases from J, with 7 bases between. The CDR3 spans 12 residues. The germline CDR1 and CDR2 sequences are SQVTM and ANQGSEA. The CDR3 loop is CSVEDRGTEAFF. The DNA of the CDR3 is TGCAGCGTTGAAGATAGGGGGACTGAAGCTTTCTTT.

This clonotype was seen just once. The chain couples TRBV29-1 to TRBJ2-5; no clear D gene. Trimming removed 4 bases from V and 4 bases from J, with 13 bases in between. This CDR3 is 13 amino acids long. Germline V lookup: CDR1 SQVTM, CDR2 ANQGSEA. The CDR3 reads CSVVSTVGETQYF. CDR3 DNA: TGCAGCGTTGTAAGCACCGTCGGAGAGACCCAGTACTTC.

This chain joins TRBV5-4 and TRBJ2-1; 9 bases agree with TRBD2. There are 14 residues in the CDR3. From germline, CDR1 is SGHNT and CDR2 YYREEE (reference sequence). The junction had 5 bases not matched to a gene; V was cut back by 7 bases and J by 3 bases. The CDR3 DNA reads as TGTGCCAGCGAGACTAGCGGAAACTACAATGAGCAGTTCTTC. Protein: CASETSGNYNEQFF. The full variable domain, completed using reference TRBV5-4 and TRBJ2-1, is ETGVTQSPTHLIKTRGQQVTLRCSSQSGHNTVSWYQQALGQGPQFIFQYYREEENGRGNFPPRFSGLQFPNYSSELNVNALELDDSALYLCASETSGNYNEQFFGPGTRLTVL.

The chain employs TRBV12-3 or TRBV12-4 and TRBJ1-1; TRBD1 matches 8 bases. The junction had 4 bases not matched to a gene; V was cut back by 0 bases and J by 1 base. The length of the CDR3 is 16 residues. CDR3 protein: CASSLADRGGNTEAFF. CDR3 bases: TGTGCCAGCAGTTTAGCCGACAGGGGTGGGAACACTGAAGCTTTCTTT.